The 32 T cell receptor beta chains reported below all come from one sample, sequenced in a study of blood T cell repertoires in COVID-19. The protocol was immunoSEQ multiplex PCR, while the TCRdb copy is restricted to in-frame clones and leaves out a portion. This sample carries fewer than 90,000 clones, 88% of them seen once, and the ten largest clones take more than 1.5%. The sample comprised peripheral blood. The receptors originated from a woman older than 75 with active or convalescent COVID-19.

The chain uses TRBV10-2 and TRBJ2-5, with D tentatively TRBD2 (7 bases). The CDR3 is 14 residues long. Germline values: CDR1 WSHSY, CDR2 SAAADI. With 8 bases removed from V and 5 bases from J, the gap between germline ends came to 18 bases. Here the CDR3 reads CASGGAGAGETQYF. DNA for the CDR3: TGCGCCAGCGGCGGCGCGGGGGCCGGTGAGACCCAGTACTTC.

The chain combines TRBV28 with TRBJ1-6; D may be TRBD1 (6 bases). The V and J ends lost 5 bases and 5 bases respectively, with 13 bases between them. This CDR3 has 15 amino acids. Looked up from germline, CDR1 is MDHEN and CDR2 is SYDVKM. CDR3 residues: CASSLQGRDNSPLHF. The CDR3 DNA reads TGTGCCAGCAGTCTACAGGGAAGGGATAATTCACCCCTCCACTTT. The variable domain in full, with the rest retrieved from reference TRBV28 and TRBJ1-6, is DVKVTQSSRYLVKRTGEKVFLECVQDMDHENMFWYRQDPGLGLRLIYFSYDVKMKEKGDIPEGYSVSREKKERFSLILESASTNQTSMYLCASSLQGRDNSPLHFGNGTRLTVT.

The V and J genes are TRBV7-3 and TRBJ1-2; 8 bases match TRBD1. J gave up 7 bases and V 5 bases, and 6 bases lay outside the gene matches. The length of the CDR3 is 13 residues. The V gene's germline CDR1 is SGHTA and CDR2 FQGTGA. This CDR3 reads CASSQNTGGGYTF. CDR3 in DNA: TGTGCCAGCAGCCAAAATACAGGGGGTGGCTACACCTTC.

The chain uses TRBV15 and TRBJ1-2; D gene uncertain. This CDR3 comprises 13 residues. CDR1 LNHNV and CDR2 YYDKDF come from the germline V gene (reference sequence). The V end lost 3 bases, the J end lost 2 bases, and 7 bases lay between the germline ends. The CDR3 loop is CATSRTQNYGYTF. The CDR3 DNA follows: TGTGCCACCAGCAGGACACAGAACTATGGCTACACCTTC.

The gene calls are TRBV7-9 and TRBJ1-5; TRBD1 aligns across 11 bases. The germline V gene has CDR1 SEHNR and CDR2 FQNEAQ (reference sequence). Trimming removed 3 bases from V and 0 bases from J; junction bases left unmatched: 7. CDR3 length: 18 amino acids. The CDR3 region is CASSFTGTGGYSNQPQHF. Here the CDR3 DNA reads TGTGCCAGCAGCTTCACCGGGACAGGGGGATATAGCAATCAGCCCCAGCATTTT.

This clone was found once. This chain uses TRBV4-1 with TRBJ1-1; D is undetermined. This CDR3 region has 14 residues. The germline V and J ends were trimmed by 0 bases and 1 base, with 6 bases remaining between them. Germline CDR1 reads MGHRA; CDR2 reads YSYEKL. CDR3 loop: CASSQDRRNTEAFF. CDR3 DNA sequence: TGCGCCAGCAGCCAAGACAGGCGGAACACTGAAGCTTTCTTT.

The rearrangement links TRBV3-1 (or the pseudogene TRBV3-2) to TRBJ2-2, with TRBD2 identical over 16 bases. CDR3 length: 18 residues. Per the germline V gene, CDR1 is LGHDT and CDR2 is YNNKEL (reference sequence). The V segment lost 0 bases and the J segment 5 bases; nucleotides outside the gene matches: 3. The CDR3 region is CASSQEGLAGGSTGELFF. The DNA for the CDR3 is TGTGCCAGCAGCCAAGAGGGACTAGCGGGAGGGTCTACCGGGGAGCTGTTTTTT.

The chain joins TRBV4-2 to TRBJ1-5; D perhaps matches TRBD1 (5 bases). Trimming removed 1 base at V and 5 bases at J, with 12 bases between. The length of the CDR3 is 15 residues. Germline CDR1 reads LGHNA; CDR2 reads YNFKEQ. DNA of the CDR3: TGTGCCAGCAGCCAAGCGGGCAGGGTTGATCAGCCCCAGCATTTT. This encodes CASSQAGRVDQPQHF.

This clone was seen a few times. The CDR3 here is CASSLKGGAGRPGELFF. The DNA for the CDR3 is TGTGCCAGCAGTTTAAAAGGGGGCGCGGGACGGCCCGGGGAGCTGTTTTTT. The V gene is TRBV27, the J gene TRBJ2-2; D may be TRBD1 (7 bases). Deletions cut 2 bases from V and 6 bases from J, with 19 bases between. Germline V gene sequence: CDR1 MNHEY, CDR2 SMNVEV (reference sequence). The CDR3 has 17 amino acids.

The V call is TRBV5-4, the J call TRBJ2-1; no clear D. The germline CDR1 and CDR2 sequences are SGHNT and YYREEE (reference sequence). CDR3 length equals 14 residues. Trimming left V 1 base short and J 0 bases short, with 5 bases between. CDR3: CASSLMSSYNEQFF. CDR3 nucleotides: TGTGCCAGCAGCTTGATGAGCTCCTACAATGAGCAGTTCTTC.

This clone turned up a few times. This rearrangement joins TRBV4-3 to TRBJ1-6; 11 nucleotides match TRBD1. Per the germline V gene, CDR1 is LGHNA and CDR2 is YSLEER. This CDR3 is 18 amino acids long. Trimming at V came to 0 bases and at J to 7 bases, leaving 8 bases not matched to a gene. The CDR3 is CASSQDLPDRGQNSPLHF. The CDR3 DNA reads TGCGCCAGCAGCCAAGATCTTCCGGACAGGGGGCAAAATTCACCCCTCCACTTT.

This clone is a singleton in its sample. J is TRBJ1-6 and V is TRBV29-1; TRBD1 aligns across 9 bases. J was trimmed by 7 bases and V by 7 bases; bases with no gene match: 2. CDR1 SQVTM and CDR2 ANQGSEA come from the germline V gene. The CDR3 spans 12 residues. Here the CDR3 DNA reads TGCAGCGCTGGGACAGGGAATTCACCCCTCCACTTT. Residues: CSAGTGNSPLHF.

The rearrangement links TRBV12-5 to TRBJ2-2, with 7 bases fitting TRBD2. The germline V gene has CDR1 LGHNT and CDR2 FRNRAP. The junction had 7 bases not matched to a gene; V was cut back by 2 bases and J by 4 bases. The CDR3 covers 16 residues. CDR3 coding DNA: TGTGCTAGTGGTTTGCGTCTAGCGGTCGGCACCGGGGAGCTGTTTTTT. This codes for CASGLRLAVGTGELFF.

The chain is built from TRBV9 and TRBJ2-2, with a tentative D call TRBD1 (6 bases). The CDR3 length is 14 residues. Germline lookup yields CDR1 SGDLS and CDR2 YYNGEE. V was shortened by 3 bases and J by 3 bases, with 9 bases between the two germline ends. CDR3 region: CASSAGQHTGELFF. CDR3 bases: TGTGCCAGCAGCGCGGGACAACACACCGGGGAGCTGTTTTTT.

The chain uses TRBV5-1 and TRBJ1-1; 10 bases agree with TRBD1. The CDR3 contains 15 residues. The ends lost 4 bases at V and 0 bases at J; junction bases unmatched: 3. Germline V lookup: CDR1 SGHRS, CDR2 YFSETQ. CDR3 sequence (DNA): TGCGCCAGCAGCGCAGGGACAGGGGTGAACACTGAAGCTTTCTTT. Translating gives CASSAGTGVNTEAFF.

The V gene is TRBV5-4, the J gene TRBJ2-1; 7 bases align to TRBD1. In germline, CDR1 is SGHNT, CDR2 YYREEE (reference sequence). J was trimmed by 8 bases and V by 4 bases; bases with no gene match: 6. The CDR3 runs 13 residues. The CDR3 is CASSRDRVDEQFF. The CDR3 DNA reads TGTGCCAGCAGCAGAGACAGGGTCGATGAGCAGTTCTTC.

This chain uses TRBV5-1 with TRBJ2-5; 8 positions match TRBD2. The CDR3 has 15 residues. Losses at the gene ends were 0 bases for V and 6 bases for J; bases not matched to a gene: 7. The germline gives CDR1 SGHRS, CDR2 YFSETQ. The CDR3 coding sequence is TGCGCCAGCAGCTTGGGGGCCCAGCGGGGGAAGACCCAGTACTTC. The encoded protein is CASSLGAQRGKTQYF.

This clone occurred once. The CDR3 spells CASSLVTAGVGVETQYF. The CDR3 nucleotides are TGTGCCAGCAGCTTAGTCACGGCAGGGGTGGGAGTGGAGACCCAGTACTTC. The rearrangement joins TRBV11-3 to TRBJ2-5; TRBD1 might be the D (6 bases). Trimming took 1 base from V and 5 from J, leaving 20 bases between them. The CDR3 spans 17 residues. Germline values: CDR1 SGHNT, CDR2 YENEEA. Full variable domain (rest looked up from reference TRBV11-3 and TRBJ2-5): EAGVVQSPRYKIIEKKQPVAFWCNPISGHNTLYWYLQNLGQGPELLIRYENEEAVDDSQLPKDRFSAERLKGVDSTLKIQPAELGDSAVYLCASSLVTAGVGVETQYFGPGTRLLVL.

The genes are TRBV24-1 and TRBJ1-5; D perhaps matches TRBD1 (6 bases). V lost 4 bases and J lost 6, with 12 bases in between. The germline V gene encodes CDR1 KGHDR and CDR2 SFDVKD. The CDR3 spans 14 residues. The DNA for the CDR3 is TGTGCCACCAGTGAAGGCAGGGGTAGTCAGCCCCAGCATTTT. It translates to CATSEGRGSQPQHF.

The chain employs TRBV29-1 and TRBJ2-5; 8 bases are a match to TRBD2. Trimming cost V 4 bases and J 3 bases; bases outside gene matches: 7. The germline V gene encodes CDR1 SQVTM and CDR2 ANQGSEA. This CDR3 spans 14 amino acids. The CDR3 bases are TGCAGCGTTGTTCTGCGGGGGGCAGAAGAGACCCAGTACTTC. Its translation is CSVVLRGAEETQYF. Based on the CDR3 plus reference TRBV29-1 and TRBJ2-5, the full variable domain is SAVISQKPSRDICQRGTSLTIQCQVDSQVTMMFWYRQQPGQSLTLIATANQGSEATYESGFVIDKFPISRPNLTFSTLTVSNMSPEDSSIYLCSVVLRGAEETQYFGPGTRLLVL.

The chain has TRBV6-2 or TRBV6-3 and TRBJ2-7, with TRBD1 matching 7 bases. The V segment lost 5 bases and the J segment 9 bases; nucleotides outside the gene matches: 16. CDR3 length equals 15 residues. Looked up from germline, CDR1 is MNHEY and CDR2 is SVGEGT. The CDR3 spells CASSLRWDRLFVQYF. The CDR3 DNA reads as TGTGCCAGCAGTCTACGATGGGACAGATTATTCGTGCAGTACTTC.

J is TRBJ1-1 and V is TRBV7-9; possible D gene TRBD1, 6 bases. The CDR3 runs to 14 residues. Germline CDR1 is SEHNR and CDR2 is FQNEAQ (reference sequence). Trimming shortened V by 5 bases and J by 5 bases, and 15 bases separated the two germline ends. CDR3 coding DNA: TGTGCCAGCAGCCCAGAACAGGGTTGGACTGAAGCTTTCTTT. This encodes CASSPEQGWTEAFF. Looking up the rest from reference TRBV7-9 and TRBJ1-1 gives the full variable domain: DTGVSQNPRHKITKRGQNVTFRCDPISEHNRLYWYRQTLGQGPEFLTYFQNEAQLEKSRLLSDRFSAERPKGSFSTLEIQRTEQGDSAMYLCASSPEQGWTEAFFGQGTRLTVV.

The chain employs TRBV7-2 and TRBJ2-7, with a possible D match to TRBD1 (6 bases). Trimming shortened V by 2 bases and J by 4 bases, and 15 bases separated the two germline ends. The length of the CDR3 is 15 residues. Germline V gene sequence: CDR1 SGHTA, CDR2 FQGNSA. For the CDR3, the DNA is TGTGCCAGCAGCTTAACGGGATTGGGACATTACGAGCAGTACTTC. Translation: CASSLTGLGHYEQYF. The full variable domain, in which reference TRBV7-2 and TRBJ2-7 provide the parts outside the CDR3, is GAGVSQSPSNKVTEKGKDVELRCDPISGHTALYWYRQSLGQGLEFLIYFQGNSAPDKSGLPSDRFSAERTGGSVSTLTIQRTQQEDSAVYLCASSLTGLGHYEQYFGPGTRLTVT.

The chain is built from TRBV5-1 and TRBJ1-6; D is unclear. This CDR3 has 15 residues. Trimming shortened V by 0 bases and J by 0 bases, and 4 bases separated the two germline ends. Germline CDR1 and CDR2: SGHRS and YFSETQ. CDR3 DNA sequence: TGCGCCAGCAGCTTGGACAGCTCCTATAATTCACCCCTCCACTTT. It codes for CASSLDSSYNSPLHF.

This chain joins TRBV10-2 and TRBJ1-1; D gene ambiguous. The CDR3 covers 13 residues. V was pared by 6 bases and J by 2 bases, with 10 bases between. Germline CDR1 is WSHSY and CDR2 is SAAADI. CDR3 nucleotide sequence: TGCGCCAGCAGAAGGACTGTTAACACTGAAGCTTTCTTT. This codes for CASRRTVNTEAFF.

The chain couples TRBV13 to TRBJ2-1; 9 bases match TRBD1. Germline V CDR1 and CDR2: PRHDT, FYEKMQ (reference sequence). This CDR3 is 15 amino acids long. V lost 4 bases and J lost 2; bases outside the gene matches: 3. The CDR3 nucleotides are TGTGCCAGCAGCTACAGACAGGGGGCCTACAATGAGCAGTTCTTC. Translation: CASSYRQGAYNEQFF.

This rearrangement joins TRBV10-2 to TRBJ1-5, with D tentatively TRBD1 (5 bases). Trimming took off 2 bases at V and 5 bases at J, with 10 bases between the two ends. CDR1 is WSHSY, CDR2 SAAADI, per germline. CDR3 length equals 14 residues. The CDR3 loop reads CASSEDRVYQPQHF. The CDR3, as DNA: TGCGCCAGCAGTGAGGACAGAGTTTATCAGCCCCAGCATTTT.

This clone was counted a few times. This chain uses TRBV25-1 with TRBJ1-6, with TRBD1 as a possible D gene (6 bases). Trimming took 3 bases from V and 7 from J, leaving 13 bases between them. Germline V gene lookup returns CDR1 MGHDK and CDR2 SYGVNS. The CDR3 length is 15 residues. The CDR3, as DNA: TGTGCCAGCAGTGATCGAACAGGGTGGAATTCACCCCTCCACTTT. Its translation is CASSDRTGWNSPLHF.

The chain has TRBV10-3 and TRBJ1-3; 7 positions match TRBD1. The CDR3 totals 15 residues. Germline CDR1 reads ENHRY; CDR2 reads SYGVKD. Trimming took 4 bases from V and 0 from J; bases not matched to a gene: 3. The CDR3 DNA sequence: TGTGCCATCAGTGTAGGGACAGACTCTGGAAACACCATATATTTT. Amino acids: CAISVGTDSGNTIYF.

The chain carries TRBV4-3 and TRBJ1-4; the D gene is possibly TRBD1 (5 bases). Germline CDR1 and CDR2: LGHNA and YSLEER. This CDR3 contains 15 residues. V was clipped by 0 bases and J by 8 bases, with 13 bases between them. For the CDR3, the DNA is TGCGCCAGCAGCCAAGATAGGGGAAGTTGGGAAAAACTGTTTTTT. The encoded protein is CASSQDRGSWEKLFF.

The rearrangement joins TRBV3-1 (or the pseudogene TRBV3-2) to TRBJ1-4; 7 bases are shared with TRBD1. The CDR3 covers 15 residues. Per germline, CDR1 LGHDT and CDR2 YNNKEL (reference sequence). After removal of 1 base from V and 8 bases from J, the junction contained 7 bases not matched to a gene. CDR3 protein: CASSQGQGWNEKLFF. Here the CDR3 DNA reads TGTGCCAGCAGCCAAGGACAGGGATGGAACGAAAAACTGTTTTTT.

This chain uses TRBV12-3 or TRBV12-4 with TRBJ2-7, with TRBD2 matching 12 bases. J lost 6 bases, V lost 6 bases, and 3 bases had no gene match. There are 13 residues in the CDR3. The CDR3 DNA reads TGTGCCAGCAGGCTAGCGGGGGGGCGCGAGCAGTACTTC. Its translation: CASRLAGGREQYF.